This T cell receptor beta chain was sequenced in a study of blood T cell repertoires in COVID-19 (TCRdb year 2020). In the study overall: Collaborator samples came from the United States, Italy and Spain and covered acute and convalescent phases of COVID-19. The material from the prospective study consisted of cDNA or gDNA derived from T cells, B-cell-depleted T cells, or PBMCs. The dataset comprised deeply sampled blood TCRbeta repertoires from subjects exposed to, actively infected with, or recovered from COVID-19. The repertoires were released in a freely available public database meant as a resource for research on the immune response to SARS-CoV-2. The samples were drawn from the first 160 participants of the ongoing ImmuneRACE study and from roughly 1,300 subjects provided by 6 global collaborators. The sample metadata nearly always contained a de-identified subject ID, COVID-19 status, age in years and sex. HLA class I and class II types, where available, came from metadata supplied by the sample provider rather than from assay-based typing. Study-level results and caveats: How much clinical and demographic metadata was included differed by source and by participant, and the metadata was provided uncurated.

Points on this clone: Its antigen has not been determined. There are no base qualities to consult, and no much larger clone falls within one base.

For this chain, trimming is 5 bases at the V end and 2 bases at the J end, and the number of junction bases without a gene match is 10. Reading from cysteine to phenylalanine, the CDR3 counts 16 amino acids. Only the CDR3 region is kept as DNA, spanning 48 bases read in frame from base 1. The germline V gene (reference sequence) supplies CDR1 LNHDA and CDR2 SQIVND. TCRbeta CDR3 regions were amplified from genomic DNA using the immunoSEQ Assay, a bias-controlled multiplex PCR. The published analysis was carried out like this. The number of nucleated cells in each sample was estimated by amplification of reference gene primers within the assay. To quantify the absolute abundance of each unique TCRbeta CDR3 rearrangement, sequence reads were collapsed and filtered. For each sample, productive Simpson clonality was calculated as the square root of Simpson's diversity index over productive rearrangements. The table comes from immuneACCESS by way of TCRdb, which keeps in-frame sequences with V and J called. Part of the clones is missing from these tables; in studies checked, under half for an unresolved V gene and the rest for unknown reasons. Clone size and V and J calls were adopted from that table, with D and trimming inferred from the DNA. The sample table contains about 330,000 clones; only one count was recorded for about 91% of them. The biggest ten clones account for approximately 9.9% of the sample.

One collaborating source in Seattle enrolled patients while the patients were actively infected and followed the patients over time throughout the course of disease. Each collaborating institution followed its own protocols to collect whole blood in K2EDTA tubes. For TCRbeta analysis, collaborators shipped samples in one of three forms: frozen whole blood, isolated PBMCs, or DNA extracted from either of those sample types. The TCR was taken from a man aged 25 to 40 with COVID-19, enrolled during active disease. The rearrangement joined TRBV19 to TRBJ2-3, and 7 junction bases match TRBD2. What was sequenced was peripheral blood. The CDR3 region: CASSQEAGRYTDTQYF. The DNA sequence is TGTGCCAGTAGTCAAGAAGCGGGGAGGTACACAGATACGCAGTATTTT.